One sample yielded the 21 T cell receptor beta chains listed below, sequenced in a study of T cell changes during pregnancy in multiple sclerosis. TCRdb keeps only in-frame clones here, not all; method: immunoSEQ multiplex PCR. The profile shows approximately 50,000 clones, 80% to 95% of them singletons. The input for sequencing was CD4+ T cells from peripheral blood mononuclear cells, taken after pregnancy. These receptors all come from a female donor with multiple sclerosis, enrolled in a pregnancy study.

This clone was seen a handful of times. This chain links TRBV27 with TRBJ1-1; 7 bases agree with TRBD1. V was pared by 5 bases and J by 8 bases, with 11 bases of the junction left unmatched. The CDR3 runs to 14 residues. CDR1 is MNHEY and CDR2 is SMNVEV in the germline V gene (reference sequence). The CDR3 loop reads CASSVTQGRGEAFF. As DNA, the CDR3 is TGTGCCAGCAGTGTGACACAGGGGCGGGGAGAAGCTTTCTTT.

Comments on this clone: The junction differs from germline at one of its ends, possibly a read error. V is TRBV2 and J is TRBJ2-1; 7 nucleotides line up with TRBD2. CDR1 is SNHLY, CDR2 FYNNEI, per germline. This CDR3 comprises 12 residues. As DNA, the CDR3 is TGTGCCAGCAGGGAAGTGGAGCGGGGGCAGTTCTTC. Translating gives CASREVERGQFF.

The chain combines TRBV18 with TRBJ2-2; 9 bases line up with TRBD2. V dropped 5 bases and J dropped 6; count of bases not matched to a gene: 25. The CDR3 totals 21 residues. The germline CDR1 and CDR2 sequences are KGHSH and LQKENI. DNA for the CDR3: TGTGCCAGCTCATCCATTGGGAACAGGGTGGCTAGCGGGAAGACGCCCGGGGAGCTGTTTTTT. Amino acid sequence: CASSSIGNRVASGKTPGELFF.

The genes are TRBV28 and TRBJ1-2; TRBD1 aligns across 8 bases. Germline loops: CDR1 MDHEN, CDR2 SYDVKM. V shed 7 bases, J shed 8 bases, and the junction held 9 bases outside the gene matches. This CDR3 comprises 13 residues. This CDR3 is CASTLDRVGGYTF. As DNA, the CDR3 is TGTGCCAGCACCCTGGACAGGGTTGGCGGCTACACCTTC.

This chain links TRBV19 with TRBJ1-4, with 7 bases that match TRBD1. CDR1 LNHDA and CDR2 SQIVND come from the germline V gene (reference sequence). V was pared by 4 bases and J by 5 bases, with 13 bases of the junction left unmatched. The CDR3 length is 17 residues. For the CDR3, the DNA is TGTGCCAGTAGTAAGTTAGTGTCGACAGGGAGGAATGAAAAACTGTTTTTT. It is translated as CASSKLVSTGRNEKLFF. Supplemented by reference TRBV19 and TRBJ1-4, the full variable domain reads DGGITQSPKYLFRKEGQNVTLSCEQNLNHDAMYWYRQDPGQGLRLIYYSQIVNDFQKGDIAEGYSVSREKKESFPLTVTSAQKNPTAFYLCASSKLVSTGRNEKLFFGSGTQLSVL.

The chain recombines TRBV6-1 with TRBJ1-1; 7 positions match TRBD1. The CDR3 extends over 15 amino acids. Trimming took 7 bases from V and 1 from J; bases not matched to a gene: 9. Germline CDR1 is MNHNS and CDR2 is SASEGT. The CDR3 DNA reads TGTGCCAGCACTTCAGGGGGTTCGGGGAACACTGAAGCTTTCTTT. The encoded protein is CASTSGGSGNTEAFF.

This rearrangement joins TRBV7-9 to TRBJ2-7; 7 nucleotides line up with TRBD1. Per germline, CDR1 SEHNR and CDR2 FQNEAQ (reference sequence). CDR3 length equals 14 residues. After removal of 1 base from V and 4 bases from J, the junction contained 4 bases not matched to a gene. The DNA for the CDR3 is TGTGCCAGCAGCTTAGGACAGGGTCAATACGAGCAGTACTTC. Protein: CASSLGQGQYEQYF.

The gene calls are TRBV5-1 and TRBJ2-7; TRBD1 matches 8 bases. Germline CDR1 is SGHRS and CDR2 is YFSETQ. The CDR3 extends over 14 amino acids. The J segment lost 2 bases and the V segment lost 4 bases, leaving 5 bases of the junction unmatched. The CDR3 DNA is TGCGCCAGCAGCAGGGACAGGAGGACCTACGAGCAGTACTTC. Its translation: CASSRDRRTYEQYF.

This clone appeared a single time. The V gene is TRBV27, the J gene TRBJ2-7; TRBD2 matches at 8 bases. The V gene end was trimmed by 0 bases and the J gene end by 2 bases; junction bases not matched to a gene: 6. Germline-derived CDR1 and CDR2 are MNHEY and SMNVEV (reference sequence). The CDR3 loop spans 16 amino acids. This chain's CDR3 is CASSLSGTSVAYEQYF. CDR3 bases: TGTGCCAGCAGTTTATCCGGGACTAGTGTGGCCTACGAGCAGTACTTC.

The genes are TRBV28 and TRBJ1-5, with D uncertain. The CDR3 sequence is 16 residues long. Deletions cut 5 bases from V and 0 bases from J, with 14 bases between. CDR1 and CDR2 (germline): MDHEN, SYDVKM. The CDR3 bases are TGTGCCAGCAGTCCCCTCAATCGGGTTAGCAATCAGCCCCAGCATTTT. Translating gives CASSPLNRVSNQPQHF. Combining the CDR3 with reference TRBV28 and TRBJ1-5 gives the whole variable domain DVKVTQSSRYLVKRTGEKVFLECVQDMDHENMFWYRQDPGLGLRLIYFSYDVKMKEKGDIPEGYSVSREKKERFSLILESASTNQTSMYLCASSPLNRVSNQPQHFGDGTRLSIL.

CDR3 in amino acids: CASSLVQGSYNEQFF. The CDR3 DNA follows: TGCGCCAGCAGCTTGGTACAGGGCTCTTACAATGAGCAGTTCTTC. The V and J genes are TRBV5-1 and TRBJ2-1, with D perhaps matching TRBD1 (6 bases). The CDR3 covers 15 residues. CDR1 and CDR2 from the germline V gene are SGHRS and YFSETQ. The V gene lost 0 bases and the J gene lost 4 bases, with 11 bases spanning the gap.

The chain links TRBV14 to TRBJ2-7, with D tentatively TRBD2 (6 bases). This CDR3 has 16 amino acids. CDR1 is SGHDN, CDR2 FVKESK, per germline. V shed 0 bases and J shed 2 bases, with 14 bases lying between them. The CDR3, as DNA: TGTGCCAGCAGCCAAGAGGCGCGGGACCCTCCCTACGAGCAGTACTTC. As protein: CASSQEARDPPYEQYF.

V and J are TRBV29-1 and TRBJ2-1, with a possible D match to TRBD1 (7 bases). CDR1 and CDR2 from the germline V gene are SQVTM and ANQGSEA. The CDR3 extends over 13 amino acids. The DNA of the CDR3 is TGCAGTGCGGGACAGTCTAACTACAATGAGCAGTTCTTC. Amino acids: CSAGQSNYNEQFF.

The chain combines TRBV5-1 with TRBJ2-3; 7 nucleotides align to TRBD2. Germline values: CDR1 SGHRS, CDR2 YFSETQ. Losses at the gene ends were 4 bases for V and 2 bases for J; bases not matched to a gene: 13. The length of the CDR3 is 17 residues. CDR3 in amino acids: CASSLSELAAFTDTQYF. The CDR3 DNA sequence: TGCGCCAGCAGCCTCTCAGAGCTAGCGGCATTCACAGATACGCAGTATTTT. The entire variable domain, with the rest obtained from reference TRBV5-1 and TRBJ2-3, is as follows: KAGVTQTPRYLIKTRGQQVTLSCSPISGHRSVSWYQQTPGQGLQFLFEYFSETQRNKGNFPGRFSGRQFSNSRSEMNVSTLELGDSALYLCASSLSELAAFTDTQYFGPGTRLTVL.

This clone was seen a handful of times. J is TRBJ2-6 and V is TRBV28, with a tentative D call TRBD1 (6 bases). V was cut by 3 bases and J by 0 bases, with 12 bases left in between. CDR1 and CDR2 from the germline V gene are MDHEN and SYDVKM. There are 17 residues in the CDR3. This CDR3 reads CASSFGTLRSGANVLTF. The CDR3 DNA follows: TGTGCCAGCAGTTTCGGGACACTGCGCTCTGGGGCCAACGTCCTGACTTTC.

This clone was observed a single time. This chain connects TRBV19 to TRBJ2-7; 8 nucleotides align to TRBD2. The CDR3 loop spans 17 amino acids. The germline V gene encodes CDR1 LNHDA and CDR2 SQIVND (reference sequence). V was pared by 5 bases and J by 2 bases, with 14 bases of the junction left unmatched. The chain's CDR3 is CASSVPPGGPRTYEQYF. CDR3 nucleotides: TGTGCCAGTAGTGTTCCCCCGGGGGGGCCCCGCACCTACGAGCAGTACTTC.

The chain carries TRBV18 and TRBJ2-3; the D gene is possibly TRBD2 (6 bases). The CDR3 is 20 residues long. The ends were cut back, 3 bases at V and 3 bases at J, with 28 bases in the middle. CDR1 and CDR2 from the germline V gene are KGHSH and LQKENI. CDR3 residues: CASSPPNPRPGSRGTDTQYF. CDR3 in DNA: TGTGCCAGCTCACCTCCAAACCCCCGGCCAGGTAGCCGGGGGACAGATACGCAGTATTTT.

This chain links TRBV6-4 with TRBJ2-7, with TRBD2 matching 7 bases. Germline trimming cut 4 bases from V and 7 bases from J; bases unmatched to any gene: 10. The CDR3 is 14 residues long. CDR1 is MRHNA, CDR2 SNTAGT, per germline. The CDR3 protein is CASSARLGGKEQYF. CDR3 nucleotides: TGTGCCAGCAGTGCACGACTGGGGGGGAAGGAGCAGTACTTC.

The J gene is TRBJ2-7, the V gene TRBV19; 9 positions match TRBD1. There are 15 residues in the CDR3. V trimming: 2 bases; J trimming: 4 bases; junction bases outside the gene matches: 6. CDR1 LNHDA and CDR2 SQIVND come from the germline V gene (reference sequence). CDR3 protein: CASSIRTGGSYEQYF. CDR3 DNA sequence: TGTGCCAGTAGTATACGAACAGGGGGCTCGTACGAGCAGTACTTC.

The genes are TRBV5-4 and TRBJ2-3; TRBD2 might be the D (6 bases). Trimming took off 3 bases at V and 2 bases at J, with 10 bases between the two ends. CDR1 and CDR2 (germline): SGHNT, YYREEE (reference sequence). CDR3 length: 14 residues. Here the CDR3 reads CASSYSGPTDTQYF. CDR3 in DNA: TGTGCCAGCAGCTATAGCGGCCCCACAGATACGCAGTATTTT.

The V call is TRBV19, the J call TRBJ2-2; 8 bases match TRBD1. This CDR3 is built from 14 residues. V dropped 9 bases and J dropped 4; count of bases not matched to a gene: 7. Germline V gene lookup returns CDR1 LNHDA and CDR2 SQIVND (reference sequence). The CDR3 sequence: CASRRTGPTGELFF. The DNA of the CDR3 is TGTGCCAGCCGAAGGACAGGGCCCACCGGGGAGCTGTTTTTT. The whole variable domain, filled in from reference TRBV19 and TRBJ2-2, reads DGGITQSPKYLFRKEGQNVTLSCEQNLNHDAMYWYRQDPGQGLRLIYYSQIVNDFQKGDIAEGYSVSREKKESFPLTVTSAQKNPTAFYLCASRRTGPTGELFFGEGSRLTVL.